This TCR beta chain was sequenced in a study of T cells expressing NK-cell markers. CDR3 length: 15 residues. Germline values: CDR1 SEHNR, CDR2 FQNEAQ (reference sequence). General study results and limits: CD8+ T cells in a handful of donors included dominant NKG2C+ clonotypes at roughly 1.0-7.0%. Among a handful of donors, these clonotypes also ranked first in the CD3+CD56-NKG2C+ fraction.

The cDNA for TCR beta came from 5'RACE template switching with UMIs. TCRdb re-called the 5' RACE reads and shows each CDR3 protein once, DNA omitted. This sample contains several thousand distinct CDR3 sequences. As concerns this clonotype: Its target is unknown.

This receptor was identified in a man between 18 and 35 years old in good health. The chain links TRBV7-9 to TRBJ2-1; TCRdb's D call, TRBD2, is unchecked because there is no DNA. The sample was blood T cells: a sorted CD56 or NKG2C T cell subset, CD4+ or CD8+ T cells, or bulk PBMC T cells (not recorded which). The CDR3 spells CASSLIAGAYNEQFF.